A single sample is the source of the 27 T cell receptor beta chains below, sequenced in a study of response to subunit inactivated influenza vaccine. TCRdb ran MiXCR on the RT-PCR reads and lists one entry per CDR3 protein. The sample has 500,000 or so distinct CDR3 sequences; approximately 9.9% are singletons. Here the sequenced sample was PBMCs from blood, taken about 40 days after vaccination. Receptors were obtained from a man aged 45-65 years who received an inactivated influenza vaccine.

This clonotype was counted many times. V usage is TRBV6-5 and J usage is TRBJ2-7, with 8 nucleotides matching TRBD2. Germline V gene sequence: CDR1 MNHEY, CDR2 SVGAGI. This CDR3 is 18 amino acids long. The V gene end was trimmed by 0 bases and the J gene end by 0 bases; junction bases not matched to a gene: 10. As DNA, the CDR3 is TGTGCCAGCAGTTACTCGTACCAGAGCGGGAGATTCTCCTACGAGCAGTACTTC. This codes for CASSYSYQSGRFSYEQYF.

The CDR3 DNA follows: TGTGCCAGCAGCGTCGCCGGGACTAGCAAGACGCCCGAGCAGTACTTC. Translating gives CASSVAGTSKTPEQYF. The chain has TRBV9 and TRBJ2-7; TRBD2 agrees at 9 bases. The V gene end was trimmed by 2 bases and the J gene end by 6 bases; junction bases not matched to a gene: 12. The CDR3 contains 16 residues. The germline gives CDR1 SGDLS, CDR2 YYNGEE. Variable domain in full (rest from reference TRBV9 and TRBJ2-7): DSGVTQTPKHLITATGQRVTLRCSPRSGDLSVYWYQQSLDQGLQFLIQYYNGEERAKGNILERFSAQQFPDLHSELNLSSLELGDSALYFCASSVAGTSKTPEQYFGPGTRLTVT.

This clonotype was observed at least ten times. The chain carries TRBV12-3 or TRBV12-4 and TRBJ2-1, with 10 bases identical to TRBD2. V was pared by 4 bases and J by 8 bases, with 8 bases of the junction left unmatched. The CDR3 spans 15 residues. CDR3 DNA: TGTGCCAGCAGTTCAGTAGCGGGAGGCAAGGATGAGCAGTTCTTC. Translated: CASSSVAGGKDEQFF.

The chain recombines TRBV5-1 with TRBJ1-2; D unresolved. The CDR3 is made up of 14 amino acids. Germline values: CDR1 SGHRS, CDR2 YFSETQ. Trimming shortened V by 0 bases and J by 3 bases, and 9 bases separated the two germline ends. In DNA form, the CDR3 reads TGCGCCAGCAGCTTGGGTTCGTCAGACTATGGCTACACCTTC. It encodes CASSLGSSDYGYTF. The full variable domain, rest sourced from reference TRBV5-1 and TRBJ1-2, is KAGVTQTPRYLIKTRGQQVTLSCSPISGHRSVSWYQQTPGQGLQFLFEYFSETQRNKGNFPGRFSGRQFSNSRSEMNVSTLELGDSALYLCASSLGSSDYGYTFGSGTRLTVV.

V and J are TRBV20-1 and TRBJ2-5; 12 bases map to TRBD2. CDR1 and CDR2 (germline): DFQATT, SNEGSKA (reference sequence). This CDR3 contains 14 residues. Trimming removed 6 bases from V and 1 base from J; junction bases left unmatched: 3. The CDR3 bases are TGCAGTGCAACGACTAGCGGGGGCCAAGAGACCCAGTACTTC. Protein product: CSATTSGGQETQYF.

This clonotype was seen only a few times. The chain has TRBV12-3 or TRBV12-4 and TRBJ2-5; no clear D. This CDR3 has 12 residues. V lost 5 bases and J lost 3, with 7 bases in between. As DNA, the CDR3 is TGTGCCAGCAGTCCGGGTGAAGAGACCCAGTACTTC. As protein: CASSPGEETQYF.

The table lists this clonotype with a few counts. This rearrangement joins TRBV24-1 to TRBJ1-5; TRBD1 might be the D (5 bases). The CDR3 loop spans 15 amino acids. V lost 2 bases and J 2 bases, leaving 9 bases between the germline ends. Germline V lookup: CDR1 KGHDR, CDR2 SFDVKD. The CDR3 DNA is TGTGCCACCAGTGATTCGGGGACTGGCAATCAGCCCCAGCATTTT. Residues: CATSDSGTGNQPQHF.

V usage is TRBV2 and J usage is TRBJ2-3, with a weak D call TRBD1 (6 bases). Germline loops: CDR1 SNHLY, CDR2 FYNNEI. The CDR3 consists of 14 residues. V lost 6 bases and J 2 bases, leaving 12 bases between the germline ends. CDR3 in DNA: TGTGCCAGCAGCCCCCGGGACAACACAGATACGCAGTATTTT. It encodes CASSPRDNTDTQYF.

There are a few counts of this clonotype. This chain connects TRBV6-1 to TRBJ2-7; 10 bases are a match to TRBD1. The CDR3 is 14 residues long. Germline lookup yields CDR1 MNHNS and CDR2 SASEGT. The V gene end was trimmed by 6 bases and the J gene end by 6 bases; junction bases not matched to a gene: 8. CDR3 in DNA: TGTGCCAGCAGAGTGACAGGGGACAGGGGCGAGCAGTACTTC. Encoded protein: CASRVTGDRGEQYF.

This clonotype has a handful of counts. The gene calls are TRBV11-2 and TRBJ2-5; 10 nucleotides align to TRBD1. In germline, CDR1 is SGHAT, CDR2 FQNNGV. The J segment lost 10 bases and the V segment lost 0 bases, leaving 17 bases of the junction unmatched. CDR3 length: 18 amino acids. In DNA form, the CDR3 reads TGTGCCAGCAGCTTAGATGCCCGGACAGGGGGACCGGATAGGGACCAGTACTTC. Translation: CASSLDARTGGPDRDQYF.

This clonotype was counted a few times. The gene calls are TRBV20-1 and TRBJ2-1; TRBD2 aligns across 8 bases. The CDR3 has 15 residues. With 6 bases clipped from V and 1 base from J, the junction kept 8 bases outside the gene matches. Germline V gene data show CDR1 as DFQATT and CDR2 as SNEGSKA (reference sequence). CDR3 DNA sequence: TGCAGTGCCTATAAAAGCGGGAGTTCCTACAATGAGCAGTTCTTC. Its protein product is CSAYKSGSSYNEQFF.

This clonotype was seen ten or more times. In DNA form, the CDR3 reads TGTGCCAGCAGCCAAGACCGGGGGGGAGGCACAGATACGCAGTATTTT. Its translation is CASSQDRGGGTDTQYF. The chain uses TRBV4-2 and TRBJ2-3, with TRBD2 matching 8 bases. This CDR3 has 16 amino acids. Germline CDR1 is LGHNA and CDR2 is YNFKEQ. V trimming: 0 bases; J trimming: 1 base; junction bases outside the gene matches: 3.

The chain carries TRBV28 and TRBJ1-2; a weak D match, TRBD1 (5 bases). The CDR3 is made up of 15 amino acids. Germline loops: CDR1 MDHEN, CDR2 SYDVKM. V lost 2 bases, J lost 0 bases, and 10 bases lay in between. In DNA form, the CDR3 reads TGTGCCAGCAGTTTAGTCAGGGTCCCTAACTATGGCTACACCTTC. It is translated as CASSLVRVPNYGYTF.

The J gene is TRBJ2-5, the V gene TRBV6-5; TRBD2 aligns across 7 bases. This CDR3 region has 17 residues. The V gene end was trimmed by 3 bases and the J gene end by 5 bases; junction bases not matched to a gene: 15. CDR1 and CDR2 from the germline V gene are MNHEY and SVGAGI. CDR3 bases: TGTGCCAGCAGTTATATCGCCCCCTCCAGCGGGATTGAGACCCAGTACTTC. It codes for CASSYIAPSSGIETQYF.

The chain combines TRBV12-3 or TRBV12-4 with TRBJ2-7; 7 nucleotides agree with TRBD2. With 4 bases clipped from V and 6 bases from J, the junction kept 9 bases outside the gene matches. This CDR3 is built from 14 residues. The CDR3 DNA follows: TGTGCCAGCAGTTCTAGAGCGGGGTTCCGCGAGCAGTACTTC. This codes for CASSSRAGFREQYF.

The chain recombines TRBV5-1 with TRBJ2-3, with no clear D. Per the germline V gene, CDR1 is SGHRS and CDR2 is YFSETQ. This CDR3 comprises 14 residues. V lost 4 bases and J 4 bases, leaving 13 bases between the germline ends. CDR3 region: CASSPGGPADTQYF. The CDR3 DNA reads TGCGCCAGCAGCCCCGGCGGTCCAGCAGATACGCAGTATTTT.

This clonotype was picked up many times. The rearrangement links TRBV12-3 or TRBV12-4 to TRBJ2-2; D gene unclear. The CDR3 is 14 residues long. Trimming took off 5 bases at V and 1 base at J, with 8 bases between the two ends. The chain's CDR3 is CASSVWGNTGELFF. The CDR3 DNA is TGTGCCAGCAGTGTTTGGGGGAACACCGGGGAGCTGTTTTTT.

The V gene is TRBV11-2, the J gene TRBJ2-3; D is undetermined. This CDR3 comprises 14 residues. The germline CDR1 and CDR2 sequences are SGHAT and FQNNGV. V was cut by 2 bases and J by 4 bases, with 10 bases left in between. CDR3 in amino acids: CASSLTQDADTQYF. CDR3 DNA sequence: TGTGCCAGCAGCTTAACGCAGGATGCAGATACGCAGTATTTT.

The sample holds a few counts of this clonotype. In nucleotides, the CDR3 is TGTGCCAGCAGCCACCCCCCCGGACTCCTTACCGGGGAGCTGTTTTTT. Encoded protein: CASSHPPGLLTGELFF. The J gene is TRBJ2-2, the V gene TRBV7-9, with a weak D call TRBD2 (5 bases). The germline V and J ends were trimmed by 5 bases and 5 bases, with 18 bases remaining between them. The CDR3 is 16 amino acids. Germline CDR1 is SEHNR and CDR2 is FQNEAQ (reference sequence). Based on the CDR3 plus reference TRBV7-9 and TRBJ2-2, the full variable domain is DTGVSQNPRHKITKRGQNVTFRCDPISEHNRLYWYRQTLGQGPEFLTYFQNEAQLEKSRLLSDRFSAERPKGSFSTLEIQRTEQGDSAMYLCASSHPPGLLTGELFFGEGSRLTVL.

This clonotype came up many times. The rearrangement links TRBV7-6 to TRBJ2-5; D is ambiguous. The CDR3 runs 11 residues. Per germline, CDR1 SGHVS and CDR2 FNYEAQ. V was cut by 4 bases and J by 5 bases, with 5 bases left in between. The CDR3 is CASSSAETQYF. CDR3 DNA sequence: TGTGCCAGCAGCTCAGCGGAGACCCAGTACTTC.

This clonotype was seen just once. The chain joins TRBV9 to TRBJ2-7; TRBD2 aligns across 10 bases. This CDR3 spans 15 amino acids. J lost 6 bases, V lost 3 bases, and 9 bases had no gene match. Germline assignment: CDR1 SGDLS and CDR2 YYNGEE. CDR3 loop: CASSASGTSDGEQYF. The DNA for the CDR3 is TGTGCCAGCAGCGCTTCCGGGACTAGCGACGGCGAGCAGTACTTC.

The genes are TRBV6-1 and TRBJ1-1; 7 positions agree with TRBD1. V lost 6 bases to trimming and J lost 5 bases; unmatched junction nucleotides: 18. Germline CDR1 and CDR2: MNHNS and SASEGT. CDR3 size: 17 residues. The CDR3, as DNA: TGTGCCAGCAGGCAAGACAGGGTGGGGCGTTATTCAACTGAAGCTTTCTTT. It yields the protein CASRQDRVGRYSTEAFF.

The chain carries TRBV12-3 or TRBV12-4 and TRBJ1-3; no clear D gene. The CDR3 is 13 residues long. Trimming pared 1 base from V and 3 bases from J, leaving 4 bases between. As DNA, the CDR3 is TGTGCCAGCAGTTTAGGGTTTGGAAACACCATATATTTT. This encodes CASSLGFGNTIYF.

V gene TRBV25-1 combines with J gene TRBJ2-1; tentative D call: TRBD2 (6 bases). Trimming pared 1 base from V and 4 bases from J, leaving 8 bases between. Germline lookup yields CDR1 MGHDK and CDR2 SYGVNS. The CDR3 is 14 amino acids. CDR3 amino acids: CASSEFGGYNEQFF. The DNA for the CDR3 is TGTGCCAGCAGTGAATTTGGGGGGTACAATGAGCAGTTCTTC.

Ten or more counts support this clonotype. The rearrangement uses TRBV7-2 and TRBJ2-5; a weak D match, TRBD1 (7 bases). The CDR3 sequence is 15 residues long. Germline CDR1 is SGHTA and CDR2 is FQGNSA. Trimming removed 1 base from V and 4 bases from J, with 13 bases in between. The CDR3 loop reads CASSLGDRDSETQYF. The CDR3 nucleotides are TGTGCCAGCAGCTTAGGTGACAGGGACTCAGAGACCCAGTACTTC.

This clonotype was observed at least ten times. V is TRBV5-6 and J is TRBJ2-7; D is perhaps TRBD1 or TRBD2 (7 bases each). CDR3 length: 14 amino acids. CDR1 is SGHDT, CDR2 YYEEEE, per germline. Trimming removed 2 bases from V and 3 bases from J, with 12 bases in between. The CDR3 sequence is CASSLAGQLYEQYF. For the CDR3, the DNA is TGTGCCAGCAGCTTAGCGGGACAGCTCTACGAGCAGTACTTC.

This clonotype has only a few counts. The genes are TRBV11-2 and TRBJ2-2; 10 positions match TRBD2. Trimming took 0 bases from V and 5 from J; bases not matched to a gene: 9. CDR1 SGHAT and CDR2 FQNNGV come from the germline V gene. This CDR3 has 18 residues. This chain's CDR3 is CASSLEGLAGVGTGELFF. The CDR3 DNA reads TGTGCCAGCAGCTTAGAAGGGCTAGCGGGAGTGGGTACCGGGGAGCTGTTTTTT.